The T cell receptor beta chain under discussion was sequenced for a study of beta chain features in type 1 diabetes. Study-level results: High TCR expression in some cells could lead to their over-representation in cDNA sequencing.

The V gene's germline CDR1 is SQVTM and CDR2 ANQGSEA. The germline V and J ends were trimmed by 7 bases and 5 bases, with 12 bases remaining between them. This CDR3 has 12 amino acids. This clone was seen a handful of times. The antigen is unknown. cDNA synthesis used the whole RNA isolate, giving expressed TCRB sequences. Sequencing used immunoSEQ multiplex PCR; TCRdb keeps in-frame clones, though not all of them. This sample carries about 450,000 clones, approximately 10% of them seen once, and the ten largest clones take about 0.042%. Sample: naive CD4+ T cells from blood. This chain uses TRBV29-1 with TRBJ2-4; D is unresolved. The receptor comes from a woman aged 18 to 35 in good health. CDR3 in amino acids: CSETGRENIQYF. The CDR3 nucleotides are TGCAGCGAAACGGGCCGGGAAAACATTCAGTACTTC.